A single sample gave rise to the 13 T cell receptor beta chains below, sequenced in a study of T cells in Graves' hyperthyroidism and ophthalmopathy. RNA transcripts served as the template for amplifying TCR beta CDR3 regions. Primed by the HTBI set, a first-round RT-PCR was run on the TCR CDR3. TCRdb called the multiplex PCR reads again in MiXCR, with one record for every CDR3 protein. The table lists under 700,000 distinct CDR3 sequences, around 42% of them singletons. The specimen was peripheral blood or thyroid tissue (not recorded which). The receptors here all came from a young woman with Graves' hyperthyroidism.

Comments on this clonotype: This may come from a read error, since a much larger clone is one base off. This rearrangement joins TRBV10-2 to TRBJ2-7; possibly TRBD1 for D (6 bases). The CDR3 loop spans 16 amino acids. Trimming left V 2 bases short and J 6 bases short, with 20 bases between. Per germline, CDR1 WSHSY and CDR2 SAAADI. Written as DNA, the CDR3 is TGCGCCAGCAGTGAGGGAATAAGCATTGGACAGTCCGAGCAGTACTTC. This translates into CASSEGISIGQSEQYF.

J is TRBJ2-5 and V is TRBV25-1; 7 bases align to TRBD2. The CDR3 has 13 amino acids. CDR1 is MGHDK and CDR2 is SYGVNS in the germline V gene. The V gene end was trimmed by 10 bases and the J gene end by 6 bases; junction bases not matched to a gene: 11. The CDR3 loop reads CAILAAGGKTQYF. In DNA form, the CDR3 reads TGTGCCATCCTAGCGGCAGGCGGGAAGACCCAGTACTTC.

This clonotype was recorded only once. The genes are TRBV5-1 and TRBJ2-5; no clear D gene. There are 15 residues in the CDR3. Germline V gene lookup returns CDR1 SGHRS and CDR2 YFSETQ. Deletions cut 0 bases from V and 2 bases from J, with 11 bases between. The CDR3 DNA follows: TGCGCCAGCAGCTTGGTGTCCGGGCTACAAGAGACCCAGTACTTC. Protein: CASSLVSGLQETQYF.

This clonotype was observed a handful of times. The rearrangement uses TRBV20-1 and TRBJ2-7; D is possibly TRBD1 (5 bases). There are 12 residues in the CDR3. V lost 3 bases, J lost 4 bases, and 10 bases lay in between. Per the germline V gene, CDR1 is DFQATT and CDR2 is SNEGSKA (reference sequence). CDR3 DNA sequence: TGCAGTGCTAGTTCAGGGCAGTACGAGCAGTACTTC. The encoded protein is CSASSGQYEQYF.

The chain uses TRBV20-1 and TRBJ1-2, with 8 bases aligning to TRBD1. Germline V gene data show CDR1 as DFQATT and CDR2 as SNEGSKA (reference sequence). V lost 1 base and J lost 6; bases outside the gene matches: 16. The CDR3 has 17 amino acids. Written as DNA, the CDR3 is TGCAGTGCTAGAGTAGGTGGGCGAGGGGACAGGAAAGATGGCTACACCTTC. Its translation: CSARVGGRGDRKDGYTF.

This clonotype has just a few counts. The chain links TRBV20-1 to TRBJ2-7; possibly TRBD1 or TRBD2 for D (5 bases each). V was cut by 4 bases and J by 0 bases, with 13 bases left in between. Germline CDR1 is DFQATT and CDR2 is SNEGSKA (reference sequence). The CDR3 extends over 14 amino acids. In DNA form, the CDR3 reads TGCAGTGCTAAGGCTGGGGGAAGCTCCTACGAGCAGTACTTC. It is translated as CSAKAGGSSYEQYF.

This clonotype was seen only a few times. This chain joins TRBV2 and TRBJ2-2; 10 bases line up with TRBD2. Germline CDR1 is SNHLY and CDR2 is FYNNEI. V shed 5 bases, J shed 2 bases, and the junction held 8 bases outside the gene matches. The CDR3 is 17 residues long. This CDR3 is CASSPETSGPNTGELFF. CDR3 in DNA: TGTGCCAGCAGTCCTGAGACTAGCGGGCCCAACACCGGGGAGCTGTTTTTT.

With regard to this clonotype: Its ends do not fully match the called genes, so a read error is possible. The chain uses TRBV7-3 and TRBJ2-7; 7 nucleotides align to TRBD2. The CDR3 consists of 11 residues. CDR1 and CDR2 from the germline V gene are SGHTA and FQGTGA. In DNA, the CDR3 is TGTGCTAGCAGCCGGGAGGACGAGCAGTACTTC. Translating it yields CASSREDEQYF.

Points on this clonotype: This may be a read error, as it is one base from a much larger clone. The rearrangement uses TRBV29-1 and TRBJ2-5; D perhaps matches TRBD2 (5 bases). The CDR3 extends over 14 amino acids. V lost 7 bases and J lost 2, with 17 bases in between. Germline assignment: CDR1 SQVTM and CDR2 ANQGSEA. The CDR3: CSAAGRQRQETQYF. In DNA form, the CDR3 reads TGCAGCGCGGCTGGTCGGCAGCGGCAAGAGACCCAGTACTTC.

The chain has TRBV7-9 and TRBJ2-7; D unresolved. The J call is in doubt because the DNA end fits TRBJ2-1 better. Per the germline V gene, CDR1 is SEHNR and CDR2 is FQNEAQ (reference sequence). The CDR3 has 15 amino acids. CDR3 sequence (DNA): TGTGCCAGCAACACCTGGGTCCAAGCGAGCCCTGAGCAGTTCTTC. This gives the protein CASNTWVQASPEQFF.

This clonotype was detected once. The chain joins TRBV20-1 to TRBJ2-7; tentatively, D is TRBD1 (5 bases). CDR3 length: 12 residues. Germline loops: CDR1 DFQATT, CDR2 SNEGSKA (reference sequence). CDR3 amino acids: CSDSTDSYEQYF. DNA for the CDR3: TGCAGCGACTCGACAGACTCCTACGAGCAGTACTTC.

The CDR3 reads CASSAGQTGYTF. CDR3 nucleotides: TGTGCCAGCAGCGCGGGACAGACCGGCTACACCTTC. The chain employs TRBV9 and TRBJ1-2; 7 bases agree with TRBD1. The CDR3 has 12 residues. The J segment lost 8 bases and the V segment lost 3 bases, leaving 4 bases of the junction unmatched. The germline CDR1 and CDR2 sequences are SGDLS and YYNGEE.

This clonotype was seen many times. The CDR3 region is CASSEGLRSGNTIYF. The CDR3 DNA follows: TGTGCCAGCAGTGAAGGCTTACGCTCTGGAAACACCATATATTTT. V gene TRBV2 combines with J gene TRBJ1-3; D call uncertain. Germline assignment: CDR1 SNHLY and CDR2 FYNNEI. The CDR3 consists of 15 residues. With 1 base removed from V and 0 bases from J, the gap between germline ends came to 7 bases.